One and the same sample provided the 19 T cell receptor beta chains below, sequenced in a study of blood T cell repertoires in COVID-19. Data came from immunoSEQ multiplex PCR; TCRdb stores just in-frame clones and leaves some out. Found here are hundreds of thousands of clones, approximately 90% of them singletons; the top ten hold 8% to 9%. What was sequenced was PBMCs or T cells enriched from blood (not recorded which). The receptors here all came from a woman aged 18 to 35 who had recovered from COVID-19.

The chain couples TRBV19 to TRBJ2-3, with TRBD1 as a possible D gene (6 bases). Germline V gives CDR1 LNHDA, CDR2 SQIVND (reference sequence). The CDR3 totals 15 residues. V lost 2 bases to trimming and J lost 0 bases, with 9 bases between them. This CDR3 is CASSIRTASTDTQYF. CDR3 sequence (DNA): TGTGCCAGTAGTATAAGGACAGCTAGCACAGATACGCAGTATTTT.

The CDR3 protein is CASSLSLASTDTQYF. In DNA, the CDR3 is TGTGCCAGCAGTTTATCCCTGGCCAGCACAGATACGCAGTATTTT. The rearrangement uses TRBV27 and TRBJ2-3; D is uncertain. V was trimmed by 0 bases and J by 0 bases, leaving 7 bases between them. The CDR3 is 15 amino acids. Germline assignment: CDR1 MNHEY and CDR2 SMNVEV (reference sequence).

CDR3 DNA: TGTGCCAGCAGCCCGTACCAACCAGTCCACTACGAGCAGTACTTC. It codes for CASSPYQPVHYEQYF. The J gene is TRBJ2-7, the V gene TRBV3-1 (or the pseudogene TRBV3-2); D call uncertain. Germline CDR1 reads LGHDT; CDR2 reads YNNKEL (reference sequence). Trimming pared 4 bases from V and 3 bases from J, leaving 16 bases between. The CDR3 is made up of 15 amino acids.

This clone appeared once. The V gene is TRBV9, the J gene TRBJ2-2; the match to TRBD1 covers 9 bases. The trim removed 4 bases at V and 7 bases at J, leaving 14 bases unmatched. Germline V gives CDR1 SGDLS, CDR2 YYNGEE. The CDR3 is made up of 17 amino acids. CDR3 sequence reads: CASSFNRGRTVGGELFF. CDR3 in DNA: TGTGCCAGCAGCTTCAACAGGGGGCGCACCGTGGGCGGGGAGCTGTTTTTT.

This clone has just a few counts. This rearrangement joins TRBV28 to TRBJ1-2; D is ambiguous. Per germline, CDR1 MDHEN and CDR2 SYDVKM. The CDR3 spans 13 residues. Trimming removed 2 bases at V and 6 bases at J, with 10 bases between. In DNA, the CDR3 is TGTGCCAGCAGTTTAGGTGGCCAGGATGGCTACACCTTC. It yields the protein CASSLGGQDGYTF.

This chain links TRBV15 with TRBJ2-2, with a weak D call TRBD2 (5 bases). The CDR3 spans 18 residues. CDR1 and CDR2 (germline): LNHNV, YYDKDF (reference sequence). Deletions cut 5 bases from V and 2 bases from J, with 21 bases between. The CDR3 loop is CATSAQVGVLGNTGELFF. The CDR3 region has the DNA TGTGCCACCAGCGCTCAAGTGGGAGTTCTGGGAAACACCGGGGAGCTGTTTTTT.

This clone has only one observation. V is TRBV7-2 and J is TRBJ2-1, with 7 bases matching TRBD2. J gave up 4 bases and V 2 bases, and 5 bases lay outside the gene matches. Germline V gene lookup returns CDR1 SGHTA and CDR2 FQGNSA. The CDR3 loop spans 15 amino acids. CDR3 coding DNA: TGTGCCAGCAGCTTATTTGCTAGCGGATACAATGAGCAGTTCTTC. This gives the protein CASSLFASGYNEQFF.

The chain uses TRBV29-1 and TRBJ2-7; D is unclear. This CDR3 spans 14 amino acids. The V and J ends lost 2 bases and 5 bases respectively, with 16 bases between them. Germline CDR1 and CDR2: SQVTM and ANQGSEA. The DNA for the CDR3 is TGCAGCGTTGAAAGACGGCCGGGTGACGACGAGCAGTACTTC. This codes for CSVERRPGDDEQYF.

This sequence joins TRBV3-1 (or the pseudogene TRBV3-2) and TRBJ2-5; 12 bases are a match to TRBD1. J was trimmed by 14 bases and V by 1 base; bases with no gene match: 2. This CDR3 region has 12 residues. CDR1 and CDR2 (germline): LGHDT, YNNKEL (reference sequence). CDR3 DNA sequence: TGTGCCAGCAGCCAAGTTGGGACAGGGGGCTACTTC. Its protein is CASSQVGTGGYF.

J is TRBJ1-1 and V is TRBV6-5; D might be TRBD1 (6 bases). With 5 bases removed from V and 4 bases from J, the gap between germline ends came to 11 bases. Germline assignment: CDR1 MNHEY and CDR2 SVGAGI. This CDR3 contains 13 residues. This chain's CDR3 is CASSPQGGTEAFF. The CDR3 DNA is TGTGCCAGCAGTCCACAGGGCGGCACTGAAGCTTTCTTT.

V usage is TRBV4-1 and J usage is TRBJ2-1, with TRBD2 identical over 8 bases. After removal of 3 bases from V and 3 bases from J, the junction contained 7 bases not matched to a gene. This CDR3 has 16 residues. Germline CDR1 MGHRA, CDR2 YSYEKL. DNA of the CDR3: TGCGCCAGCAGCCAGAACATAGCGGGACTCTACAATGAGCAGTTCTTC. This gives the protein CASSQNIAGLYNEQFF.

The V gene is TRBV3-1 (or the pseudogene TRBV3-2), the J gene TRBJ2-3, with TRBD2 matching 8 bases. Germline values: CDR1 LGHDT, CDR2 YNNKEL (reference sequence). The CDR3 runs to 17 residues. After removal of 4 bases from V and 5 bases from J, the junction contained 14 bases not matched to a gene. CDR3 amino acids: CASSRAGGARVGDTQYF. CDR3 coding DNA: TGTGCCAGCAGCCGCGCCGGGGGGGCAAGGGTGGGAGATACGCAGTATTTT.

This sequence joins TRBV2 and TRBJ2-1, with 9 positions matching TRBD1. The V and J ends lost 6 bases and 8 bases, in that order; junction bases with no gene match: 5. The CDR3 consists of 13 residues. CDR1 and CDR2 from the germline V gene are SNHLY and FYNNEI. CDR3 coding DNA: TGTGCCAGCAGGGGGACAGGGCTCGATGAGCAGTTCTTC. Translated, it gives CASRGTGLDEQFF.

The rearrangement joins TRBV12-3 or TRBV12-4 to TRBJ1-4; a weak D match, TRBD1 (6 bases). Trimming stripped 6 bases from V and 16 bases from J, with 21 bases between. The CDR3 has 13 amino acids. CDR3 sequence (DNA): TGTGCCAGCAGACCATCACAACAGGGAATAAGGTTTTTT. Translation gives CASRPSQQGIRFF.

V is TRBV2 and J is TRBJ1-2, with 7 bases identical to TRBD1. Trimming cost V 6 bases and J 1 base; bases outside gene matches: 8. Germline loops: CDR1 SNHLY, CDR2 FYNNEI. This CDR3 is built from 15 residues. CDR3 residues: CASRDLAGGNYGYTF. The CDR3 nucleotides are TGTGCCAGCAGGGACCTGGCAGGGGGTAACTATGGCTACACCTTC.

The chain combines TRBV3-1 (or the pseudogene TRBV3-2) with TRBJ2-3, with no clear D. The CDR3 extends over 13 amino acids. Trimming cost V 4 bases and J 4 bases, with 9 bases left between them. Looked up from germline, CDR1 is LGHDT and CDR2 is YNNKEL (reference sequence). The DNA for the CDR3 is TGTGCCAGCAGCCTATCGGGTGCAGATACGCAGTATTTT. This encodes CASSLSGADTQYF.

CDR3 loop: CASRNRGAGYEQYF. The CDR3, as DNA: TGTGCCAGCAGGAACCGGGGGGCCGGCTACGAGCAGTACTTC. The chain joins TRBV7-2 to TRBJ2-7, with D maybe TRBD2 (7 bases). Germline V lookup: CDR1 SGHTA, CDR2 FQGNSA. V lost 6 bases to trimming and J lost 3 bases, with 15 bases between them. The CDR3 runs 14 residues.

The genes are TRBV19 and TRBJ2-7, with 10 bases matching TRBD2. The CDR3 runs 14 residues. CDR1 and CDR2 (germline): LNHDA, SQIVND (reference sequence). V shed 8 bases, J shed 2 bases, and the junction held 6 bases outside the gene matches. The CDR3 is CASGTLAGTYEQYF. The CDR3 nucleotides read TGTGCCAGTGGGACACTAGCGGGGACCTACGAGCAGTACTTC.

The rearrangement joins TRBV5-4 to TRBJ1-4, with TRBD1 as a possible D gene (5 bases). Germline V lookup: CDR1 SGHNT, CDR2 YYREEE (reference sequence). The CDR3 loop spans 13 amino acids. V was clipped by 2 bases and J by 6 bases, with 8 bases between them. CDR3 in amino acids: CASSFQGHEKLFF. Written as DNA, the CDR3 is TGTGCCAGCAGCTTTCAGGGCCATGAAAAACTGTTTTTT. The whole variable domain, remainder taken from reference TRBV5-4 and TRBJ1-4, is ETGVTQSPTHLIKTRGQQVTLRCSSQSGHNTVSWYQQALGQGPQFIFQYYREEENGRGNFPPRFSGLQFPNYSSELNVNALELDDSALYLCASSFQGHEKLFFGSGTQLSVL.